A single count supports the clone carrying this T cell receptor (beta chain). This entry is derived from a study of blood T cell repertoires in COVID-19. Whole-study context: Collection of acute and convalescent COVID-19 samples took place in the United States, Italy and Spain. PBMCs, B-cell-depleted T cells, or T cells provided the cDNA or gDNA that made up the material.

Study processing details: For nucleated cells, counts were estimated from reference gene primer amplification. The method was immunoSEQ multiplex PCR; TCRdb's version includes in-frame clones alone and lacks a portion of them. V and J calls plus clone size are reproduced from that table; the DNA served to infer D and trimming. The sample lists 350,000 to 450,000 clones, approximately 86% occurring once. This CDR3 is built from 18 residues. Germline-derived CDR1 and CDR2 are LNHDA and SQIVND (reference sequence). Unmatched junction bases numbered 9, after V lost 5 bases and J lost 0 bases. V usage is TRBV19 and J usage is TRBJ2-3, with 12 nucleotides matching TRBD2. This receptor was identified in a human donor in a cohort sampled during active COVID-19. Input material: peripheral blood. CDR3 nucleotide sequence: TGTGCCAGTAGTTTAACCGGGACTAGCGGGCTTAGCACAGATACGCAGTATTTT. Protein sequence: CASSLTGTSGLSTDTQYF.